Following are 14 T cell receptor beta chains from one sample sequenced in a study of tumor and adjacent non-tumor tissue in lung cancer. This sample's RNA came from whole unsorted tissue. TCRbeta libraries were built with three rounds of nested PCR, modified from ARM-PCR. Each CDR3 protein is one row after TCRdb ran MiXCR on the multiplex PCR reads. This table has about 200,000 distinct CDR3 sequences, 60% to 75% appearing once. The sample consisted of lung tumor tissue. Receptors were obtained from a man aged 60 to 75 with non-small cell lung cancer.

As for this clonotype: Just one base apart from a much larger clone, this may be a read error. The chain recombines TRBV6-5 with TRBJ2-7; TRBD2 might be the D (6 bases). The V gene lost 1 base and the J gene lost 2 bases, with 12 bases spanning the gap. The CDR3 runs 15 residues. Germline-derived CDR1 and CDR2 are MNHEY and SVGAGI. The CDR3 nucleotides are TGTGCCAGCAGTTACTGGGCATGGGGGGCCTACGAGCAGTACTTC. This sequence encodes CASSYWAWGAYEQYF.

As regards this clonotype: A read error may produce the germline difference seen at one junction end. The CDR3 sequence is CAGSLLVGGPNTQYF. CDR3 coding DNA: TGTGCCGGCAGCCTTCTAGTGGGGGGGCCAAATACGCAGTATTTT. The genes are TRBV6-5 and TRBJ2-3; TRBD2 might be the D (7 bases). There are 15 residues in the CDR3. The germline V gene encodes CDR1 MNHEY and CDR2 SVGAGI.

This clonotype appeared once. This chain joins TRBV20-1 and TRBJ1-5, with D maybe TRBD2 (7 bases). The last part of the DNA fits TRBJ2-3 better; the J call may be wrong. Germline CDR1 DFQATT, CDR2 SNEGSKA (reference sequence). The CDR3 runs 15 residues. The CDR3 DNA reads TGCAGTGCTAGAGAACACGGGGGGCTGGGTCAGCCCCAGTATTTT. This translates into CSAREHGGLGQPQYF.

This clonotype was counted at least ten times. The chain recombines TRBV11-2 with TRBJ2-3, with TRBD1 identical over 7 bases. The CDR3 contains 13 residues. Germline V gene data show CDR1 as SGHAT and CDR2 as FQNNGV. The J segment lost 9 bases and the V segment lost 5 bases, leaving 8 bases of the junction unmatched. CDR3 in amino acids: CASSPSEQGTQYF. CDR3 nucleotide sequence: TGTGCCAGCAGCCCTAGTGAACAGGGGACGCAGTATTTT.

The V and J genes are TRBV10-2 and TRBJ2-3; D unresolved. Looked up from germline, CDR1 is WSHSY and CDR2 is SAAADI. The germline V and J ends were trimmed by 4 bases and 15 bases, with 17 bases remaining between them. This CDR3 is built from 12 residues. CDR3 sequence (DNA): TGCGCCAGCAGTGCGAACACAGATACGGAATATTTT. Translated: CASSANTDTEYF.

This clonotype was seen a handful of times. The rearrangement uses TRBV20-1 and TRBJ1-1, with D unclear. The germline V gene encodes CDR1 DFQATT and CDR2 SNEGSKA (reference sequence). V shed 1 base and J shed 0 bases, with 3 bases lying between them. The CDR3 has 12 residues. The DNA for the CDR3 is TGCAGTGCTAGAGGGATGAACACTGAAGCTTTCTTT. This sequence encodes CSARGMNTEAFF.

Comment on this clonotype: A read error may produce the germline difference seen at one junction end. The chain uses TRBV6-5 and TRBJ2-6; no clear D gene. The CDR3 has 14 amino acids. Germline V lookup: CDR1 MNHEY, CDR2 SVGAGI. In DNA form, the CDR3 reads TGTGCCAGCACAGACATGGATCGGGCCAATGTCCTGACTTTC. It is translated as CASTDMDRANVLTF.

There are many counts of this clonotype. The CDR3 reads CASSQGEGYEQYF. CDR3 nucleotide sequence: TGTGCCAGCAGTCAAGGGGAAGGGTACGAGCAGTACTTC. This chain uses TRBV11-3 with TRBJ2-7; a possible D gene is TRBD1 (5 bases). CDR3 length: 13 amino acids. The germline V gene has CDR1 SGHNT and CDR2 YENEEA. With 6 bases removed from V and 4 bases from J, the gap between germline ends came to 13 bases. Complete variable domain (other parts from reference TRBV11-3 and TRBJ2-7): EAGVVQSPRYKIIEKKQPVAFWCNPISGHNTLYWYLQNLGQGPELLIRYENEEAVDDSQLPKDRFSAERLKGVDSTLKIQPAELGDSAVYLCASSQGEGYEQYFGPGTRLTVT.

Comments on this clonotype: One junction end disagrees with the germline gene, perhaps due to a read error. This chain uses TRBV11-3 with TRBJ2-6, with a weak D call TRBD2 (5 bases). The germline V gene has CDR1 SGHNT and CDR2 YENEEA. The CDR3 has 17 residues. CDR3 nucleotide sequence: TGTGCCAGCAGCTTATCCGAGAGGGTAGCTGGGACCAACGTCCTGACTTTC. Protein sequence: CASSLSERVAGTNVLTF.

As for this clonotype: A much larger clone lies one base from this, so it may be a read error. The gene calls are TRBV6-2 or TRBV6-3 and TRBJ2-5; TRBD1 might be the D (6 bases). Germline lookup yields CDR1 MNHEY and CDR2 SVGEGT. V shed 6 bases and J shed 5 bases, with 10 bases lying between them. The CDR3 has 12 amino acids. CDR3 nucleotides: TGTGCCAGCAGGCAGGGACACGAGACCCAGTACTTC. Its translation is CASRQGHETQYF.

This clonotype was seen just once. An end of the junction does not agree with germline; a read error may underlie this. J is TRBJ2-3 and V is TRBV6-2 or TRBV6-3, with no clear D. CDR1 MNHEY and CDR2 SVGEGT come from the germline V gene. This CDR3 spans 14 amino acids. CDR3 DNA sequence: TGTGCCAGCCAGACTCACCTTTGCACAGATAGGCAGTATTTT. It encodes CASQTHLCTDRQYF.

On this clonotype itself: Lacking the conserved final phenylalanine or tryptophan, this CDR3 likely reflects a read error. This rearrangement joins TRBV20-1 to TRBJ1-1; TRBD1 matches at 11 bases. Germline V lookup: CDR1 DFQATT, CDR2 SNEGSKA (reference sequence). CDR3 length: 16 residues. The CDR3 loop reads CSATSAGTGGRTEAFL. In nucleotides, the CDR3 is TGTAGTGCTACCTCTGCCGGGACAGGGGGGAGGACTGAAGCTTTCTTA.

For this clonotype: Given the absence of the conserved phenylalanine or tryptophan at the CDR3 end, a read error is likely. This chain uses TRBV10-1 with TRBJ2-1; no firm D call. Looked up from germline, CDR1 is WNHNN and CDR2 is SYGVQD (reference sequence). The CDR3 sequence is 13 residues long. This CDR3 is CASSEGSNNEQFL. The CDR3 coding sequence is TGCGCCAGCAGTGAGGGCTCCAACAATGAGCAGTTCCTC.

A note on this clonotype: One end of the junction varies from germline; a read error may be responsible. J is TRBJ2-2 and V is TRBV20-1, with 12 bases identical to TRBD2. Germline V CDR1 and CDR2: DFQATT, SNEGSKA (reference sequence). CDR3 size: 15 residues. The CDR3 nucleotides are TGCATTGCTAAGAAGACTAGCGGGGGTATCGGGGAGCTATTTTTT. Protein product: CIAKKTSGGIGELFF.